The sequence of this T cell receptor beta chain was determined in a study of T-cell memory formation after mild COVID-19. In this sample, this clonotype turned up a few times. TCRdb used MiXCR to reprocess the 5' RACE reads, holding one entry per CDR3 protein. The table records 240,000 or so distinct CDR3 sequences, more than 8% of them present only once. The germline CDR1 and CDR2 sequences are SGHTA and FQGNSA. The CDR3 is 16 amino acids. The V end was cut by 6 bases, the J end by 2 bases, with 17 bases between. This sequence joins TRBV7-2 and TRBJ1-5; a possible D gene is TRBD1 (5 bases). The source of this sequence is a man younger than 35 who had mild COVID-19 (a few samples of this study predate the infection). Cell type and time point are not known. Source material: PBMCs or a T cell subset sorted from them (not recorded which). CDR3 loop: CASSQGTYQGNQPQHF. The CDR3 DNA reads TGTGCCAGCAGTCAAGGGACTTATCAGGGCAATCAGCCCCAGCATTTT.